Detailed here is one TCR beta chain. Its antigen is undetermined. At one end, the junction sequence differs from germline, possibly due to a read error. The germline V gene encodes CDR1 LNHNV and CDR2 YYDKDF (reference sequence). CDR3 length: 14 amino acids. RNA served as the template for amplifying TCR beta CDR3 regions. Second-round multiplex PCR followed a first-round RT-PCR using HTBI primers. TCRdb passed the multiplex PCR reads through MiXCR, listing each CDR3 protein once. Among around 1.1 million distinct CDR3 sequences listed, 35% to 40% were seen once. The sample is drawn from a study of Graves' ophthalmopathy and Graves' hyperthyroidism. Findings of the study overall: Blood samples also showed most expanded thyroid clonotypes exceeding 0.001 frequency.

The source of this sequence is an adult man with Graves' hyperthyroidism. The chain is built from TRBV15 and TRBJ2-6; 9 nucleotides line up with TRBD1. Sequenced: peripheral blood or thyroid tissue (not recorded which). In DNA, the CDR3 is TGTGCCACCAGAGTTACAGGGGGCTCGAACACTGAAGCTTTC. Its translation is CATRVTGGSNTEAF.